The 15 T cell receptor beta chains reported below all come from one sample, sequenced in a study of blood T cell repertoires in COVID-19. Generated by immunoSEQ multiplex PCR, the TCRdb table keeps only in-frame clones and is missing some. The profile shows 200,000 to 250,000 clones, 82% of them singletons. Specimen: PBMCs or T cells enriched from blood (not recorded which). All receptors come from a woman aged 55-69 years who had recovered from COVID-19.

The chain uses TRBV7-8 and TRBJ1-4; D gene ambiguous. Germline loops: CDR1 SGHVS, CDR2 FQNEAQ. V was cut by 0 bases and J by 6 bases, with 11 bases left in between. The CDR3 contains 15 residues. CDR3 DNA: TGTGCCAGCAGCTTAGCGCTGGGAGGGTATGAAAAACTGTTTTTT. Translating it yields CASSLALGGYEKLFF.

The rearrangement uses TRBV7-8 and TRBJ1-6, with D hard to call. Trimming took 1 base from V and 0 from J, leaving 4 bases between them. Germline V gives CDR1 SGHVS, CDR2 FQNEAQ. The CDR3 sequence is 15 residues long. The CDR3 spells CASSLGSSYNSPLHF. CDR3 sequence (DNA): TGTGCCAGCAGCTTAGGCAGCTCCTATAATTCACCCCTCCACTTT.

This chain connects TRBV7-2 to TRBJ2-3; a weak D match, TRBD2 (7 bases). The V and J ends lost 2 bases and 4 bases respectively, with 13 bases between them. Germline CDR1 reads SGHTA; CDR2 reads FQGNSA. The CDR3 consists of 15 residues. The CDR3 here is CASSLNRGGADTQYF. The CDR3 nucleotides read TGTGCCAGCAGCTTAAACCGAGGGGGGGCAGATACGCAGTATTTT.

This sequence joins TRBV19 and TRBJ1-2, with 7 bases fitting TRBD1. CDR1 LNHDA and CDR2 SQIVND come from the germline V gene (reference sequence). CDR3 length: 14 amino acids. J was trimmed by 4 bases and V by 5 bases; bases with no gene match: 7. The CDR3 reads CASSQRQGFYGYTF. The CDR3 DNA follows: TGTGCCAGTAGTCAAAGACAGGGTTTCTATGGCTACACCTTC.

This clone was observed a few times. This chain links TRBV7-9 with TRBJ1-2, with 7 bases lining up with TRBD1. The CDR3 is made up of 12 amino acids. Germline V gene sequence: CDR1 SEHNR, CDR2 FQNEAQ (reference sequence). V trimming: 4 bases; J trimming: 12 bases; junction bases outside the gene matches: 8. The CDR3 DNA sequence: TGTGCCAGCAGCTCACTTACAGGGGAGAACACCTTC. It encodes CASSSLTGENTF.

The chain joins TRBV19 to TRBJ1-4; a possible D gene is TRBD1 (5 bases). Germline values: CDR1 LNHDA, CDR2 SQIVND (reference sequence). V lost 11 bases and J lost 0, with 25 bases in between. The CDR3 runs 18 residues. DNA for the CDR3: TGTGCCTCTCGACGTCGACGGGGGGAACTTGCAACTAATGAAAAACTGTTTTTT. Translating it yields CASRRRRGELATNEKLFF.

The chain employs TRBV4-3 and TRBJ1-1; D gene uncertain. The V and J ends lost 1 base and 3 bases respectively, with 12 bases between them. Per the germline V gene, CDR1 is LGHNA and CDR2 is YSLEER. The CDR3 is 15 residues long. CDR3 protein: CASSQGGSGDTEAFF. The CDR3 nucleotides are TGCGCCAGCAGCCAAGGTGGATCGGGAGACACTGAAGCTTTCTTT.

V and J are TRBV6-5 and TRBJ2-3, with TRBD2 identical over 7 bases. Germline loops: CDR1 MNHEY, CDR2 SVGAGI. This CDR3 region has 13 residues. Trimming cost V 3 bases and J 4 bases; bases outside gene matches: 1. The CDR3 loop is CASSYGGADTQYF. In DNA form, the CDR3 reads TGTGCCAGCAGTTATGGGGGGGCAGATACGCAGTATTTT.

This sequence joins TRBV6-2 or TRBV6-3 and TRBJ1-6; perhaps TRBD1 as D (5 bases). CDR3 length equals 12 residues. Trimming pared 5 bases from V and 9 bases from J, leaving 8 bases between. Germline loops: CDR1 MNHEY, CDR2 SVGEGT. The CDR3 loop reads CASSRGSSPLHF. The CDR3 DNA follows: TGTGCCAGCAGTAGGGGCTCTTCACCCCTCCACTTT.

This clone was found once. The CDR3 reads CASSTGVRNTEAFF. CDR3 nucleotides: TGTGCCAGCAGCACAGGGGTTCGGAACACTGAAGCTTTCTTT. This sequence joins TRBV5-4 and TRBJ1-1; 7 bases map to TRBD1. CDR1 SGHNT and CDR2 YYREEE come from the germline V gene (reference sequence). The CDR3 has 14 residues. The J segment lost 1 base and the V segment lost 4 bases, leaving 4 bases of the junction unmatched.

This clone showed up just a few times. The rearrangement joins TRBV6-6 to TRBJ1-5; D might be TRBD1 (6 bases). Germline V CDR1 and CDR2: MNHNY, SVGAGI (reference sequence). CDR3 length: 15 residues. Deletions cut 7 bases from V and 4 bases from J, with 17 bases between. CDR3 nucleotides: TGTGCCAGCACCGCAGCCAGGGGTACAAATCAGCCCCAGCATTTT. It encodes CASTAARGTNQPQHF.

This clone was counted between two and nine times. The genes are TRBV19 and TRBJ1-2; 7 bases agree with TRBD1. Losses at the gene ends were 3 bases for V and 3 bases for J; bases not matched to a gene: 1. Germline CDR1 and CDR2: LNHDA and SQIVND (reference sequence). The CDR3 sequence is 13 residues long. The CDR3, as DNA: TGTGCCAGTAGTATCGGACAGGACTATGGCTACACCTTC. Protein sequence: CASSIGQDYGYTF. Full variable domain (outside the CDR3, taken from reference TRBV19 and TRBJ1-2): DGGITQSPKYLFRKEGQNVTLSCEQNLNHDAMYWYRQDPGQGLRLIYYSQIVNDFQKGDIAEGYSVSREKKESFPLTVTSAQKNPTAFYLCASSIGQDYGYTFGSGTRLTVV.

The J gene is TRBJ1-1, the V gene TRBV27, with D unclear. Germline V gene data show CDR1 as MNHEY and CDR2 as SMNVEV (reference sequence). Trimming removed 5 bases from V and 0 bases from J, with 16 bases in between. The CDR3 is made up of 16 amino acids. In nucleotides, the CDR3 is TGTGCCAGCAGTCCACTCCCCCTCCATTTGAACACTGAAGCTTTCTTT. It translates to CASSPLPLHLNTEAFF.

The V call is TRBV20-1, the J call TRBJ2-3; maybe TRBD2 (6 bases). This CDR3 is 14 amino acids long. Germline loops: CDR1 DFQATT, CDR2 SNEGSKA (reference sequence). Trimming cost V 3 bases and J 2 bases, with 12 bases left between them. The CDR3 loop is CSASRGANTDTQYF. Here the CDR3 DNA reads TGCAGTGCTAGTCGCGGGGCGAACACAGATACGCAGTATTTT.

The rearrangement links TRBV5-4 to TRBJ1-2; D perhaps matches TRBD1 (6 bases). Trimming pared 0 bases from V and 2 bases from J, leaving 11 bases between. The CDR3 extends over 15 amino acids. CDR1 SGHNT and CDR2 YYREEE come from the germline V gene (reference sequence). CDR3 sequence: CASSLEQGKNYGYTF. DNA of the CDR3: TGTGCCAGCAGCTTGGAACAGGGCAAAAACTATGGCTACACCTTC.